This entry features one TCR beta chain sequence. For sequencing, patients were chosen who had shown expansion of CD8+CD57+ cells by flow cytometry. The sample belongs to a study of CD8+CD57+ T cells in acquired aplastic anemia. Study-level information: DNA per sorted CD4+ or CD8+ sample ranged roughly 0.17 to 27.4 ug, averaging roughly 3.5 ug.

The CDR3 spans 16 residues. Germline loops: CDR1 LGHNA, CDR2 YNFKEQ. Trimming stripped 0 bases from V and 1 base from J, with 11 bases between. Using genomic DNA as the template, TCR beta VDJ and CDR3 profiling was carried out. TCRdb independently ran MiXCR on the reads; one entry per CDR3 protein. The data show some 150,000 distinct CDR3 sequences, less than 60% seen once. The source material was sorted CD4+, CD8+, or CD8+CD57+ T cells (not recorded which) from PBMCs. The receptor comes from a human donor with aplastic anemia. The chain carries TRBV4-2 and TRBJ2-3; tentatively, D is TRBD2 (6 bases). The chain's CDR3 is CASSQDAQRGTDTQYF. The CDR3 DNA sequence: TGTGCCAGCAGCCAAGATGCCCAGCGGGGCACAGATACGCAGTATTTT.